This T cell receptor beta chain stems from a study of shared clonotypes between healthy human individuals. CD45RA-negative memory and CD45RA+ naive subsets were split from the CD4+ cells. Study observations and caveats: Clonotype sharing levels among donors were expected to vary with sequencing depth. Generally, estimated richness proved larger in naive subsets than it did in memory subsets.

The sample holds a few counts of this clone. Its antigen is currently unknown. Generated by immunoSEQ multiplex PCR, the TCRdb table keeps only in-frame clones and is missing some. Found here are about 1.1 million clones, about 80% of them singletons; the top ten hold 0.5% to 0.6%. Deletions cut 8 bases from V and 2 bases from J, with 7 bases between. Germline values: CDR1 SNHLY, CDR2 FYNNEI. The CDR3 has 11 amino acids. The rearrangement joins TRBV2 to TRBJ2-7; D not certain. The origin of this receptor is a man younger than 30 in good health. Some clones in this sample may be carry-over from other donors' samples. The sample consisted of memory CD4+ T cells from PBMCs. The subset here: CD45RA-negative fraction. CDR3 DNA: TGTGCCAGCGTGAAAGCCTACGAGCAGTACTTC. Encoded protein: CASVKAYEQYF.